The T cell receptor beta chain under discussion was sequenced for a study of PD-1 blockade in classical Hodgkin lymphoma. Study context: Patients were dosed intravenously with nivolumab at 3 mg/kg every 2 weeks. Study observations and caveats: A reduction in baseline TCR diversity was reportedly seen in newly diagnosed patients relative to healthy donors.

A word on this clone: Its target is unknown.

The CDR3 covers 18 residues. CDR1 is SGHVS, CDR2 FQNEAQ, per germline. The V gene lost 4 bases and the J gene lost 7 bases, with 27 bases spanning the gap. TCRdb's copy holds only in-frame clones and misses some; the assay was immunoSEQ multiplex PCR. Found here are about 23,000 clones, 85% to 90% of them singletons; the top ten hold approximately 23%. Stated time point: cycle 4 day 1 (C4D1), after 6 weeks of nivolumab. All the patients suffered relapse after autologous stem cell transplantation, and brentuximab vedotin exposure differed. The material sequenced was peripheral blood mononuclear cells (PBMCs), taken before the fourth cycle of nivolumab. The source is a human donor with classical Hodgkin lymphoma. The chain recombines TRBV7-8 with TRBJ2-3; D not resolved. The CDR3 loop is CASSSPIPNTRNLYTQYF. DNA for the CDR3: TGTGCCAGCAGCTCACCGATCCCTAACACCCGGAACTTGTATACGCAGTATTTT. Full variable domain (missing parts from reference TRBV7-8 and TRBJ2-3): GAGVSQSPRYKVAKRGQDVALRCDPISGHVSLFWYQQALGQGPEFLTYFQNEAQLDKSGLPSDRFFAERPEGSVSTLKIQRTQQEDSAVYLCASSSPIPNTRNLYTQYFGPGTRLTVL.